The T cell receptor (beta chain) described here comes from a study of T cells in Graves' hyperthyroidism and ophthalmopathy. About the study: The blood sample was taken at first diagnosis, before treatment began. Study-wide findings and caveats: Researchers found most expanded thyroid clonotypes above 0.001 in blood as well.

The table lists this clonotype with many counts. The target antigen is unknown. The TCR beta CDR3 regions underwent amplification using RNA transcripts as the source. Using the HTBI primer set, a first-round RT-PCR was run on the TCR CDR3. TCRdb reprocessed the multiplex PCR reads via MiXCR and lists one record per CDR3 protein. The sample lists fewer than 400,000 distinct CDR3 sequences; approximately 16% were seen once. The CDR3 length is 12 residues. Germline assignment: CDR1 SGHTA and CDR2 FQGTGA. V gave up 3 bases and J gave up 9 bases; unmatched junction bases: 2. In making diagnoses, clinical symptoms, serum thyroxine and TRAb, thyroid ultrasound and orbital computed tomography were all used.

V gene TRBV7-3 combines with J gene TRBJ2-1, with 7 bases identical to TRBD1. Sequencing was carried out using blood. The sequence was obtained from a man aged 25 to 45 with Graves' hyperthyroidism. CDR3 sequence (DNA): TGTGCCAGCAGCTTGACAGGGAGTGAGCAGTTCTTC. Translation gives CASSLTGSEQFF.